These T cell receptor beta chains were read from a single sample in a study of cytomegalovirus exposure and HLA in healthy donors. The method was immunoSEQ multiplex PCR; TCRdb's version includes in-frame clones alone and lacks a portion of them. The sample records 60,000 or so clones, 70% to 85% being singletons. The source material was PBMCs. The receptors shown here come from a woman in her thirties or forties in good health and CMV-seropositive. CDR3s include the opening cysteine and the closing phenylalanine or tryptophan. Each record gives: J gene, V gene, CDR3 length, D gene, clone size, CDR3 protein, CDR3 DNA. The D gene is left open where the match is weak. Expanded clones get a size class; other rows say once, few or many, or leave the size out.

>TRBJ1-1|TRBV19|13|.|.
CASTTGLNTEAFF
TGTGCCAGTACGACAGGACTGAACACTGAAGCTTTCTTT
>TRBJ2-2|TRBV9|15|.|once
CASSVGVGLAGELFF
TGTGCCAGCAGCGTAGGGGTTGGGCTAGCGGGGGAGCTGTTTTTT
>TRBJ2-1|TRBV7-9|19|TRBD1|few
CASSLGGWDRPREYNEQFF
TGTGCCAGCAGCTTAGGGGGTTGGGACAGGCCTAGAGAGTACAATGAGCAGTTCTTC
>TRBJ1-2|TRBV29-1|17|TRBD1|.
CSVAKGQGANVNYGYTF
TGCAGCGTTGCAAAGGGACAGGGCGCGAACGTTAACTATGGCTACACCTTC
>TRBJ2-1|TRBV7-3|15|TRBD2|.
CASSGGAGGYNEQFF
TGTGCCAGCAGCGGGGGAGCGGGGGGCTACAATGAGCAGTTCTTC
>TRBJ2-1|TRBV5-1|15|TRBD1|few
CASSRPGQGENEQFF
TGCGCCAGCAGCCGACCGGGACAGGGAGAGAATGAGCAGTTCTTC
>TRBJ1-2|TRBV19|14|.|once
CASNGQLTNYGYTF
TGTGCCAGTAATGGACAGCTTACTAACTATGGCTACACCTTC
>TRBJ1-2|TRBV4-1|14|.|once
CASSQVPAPYVYTF
TGCGCCAGCAGCCAAGTCCCAGCGCCCTATGTCTACACCTTC
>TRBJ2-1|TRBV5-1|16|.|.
CASSLEGGALSDEQFF
TGCGCCAGCAGCTTGGAGGGCGGGGCCCTCTCCGATGAGCAGTTCTTC
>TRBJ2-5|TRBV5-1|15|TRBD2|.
CASTKTSGGTETQYF
TGCGCCAGCACCAAGACTAGCGGGGGGACAGAGACCCAGTACTTC
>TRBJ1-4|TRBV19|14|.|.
CASSNGATNEKLFF
TGTGCCAGTAGTAACGGTGCAACTAATGAAAAACTGTTTTTT
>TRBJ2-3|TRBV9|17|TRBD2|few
CASSVQPRTSGTDTQYF
TGTGCCAGCAGCGTACAGCCAAGGACTAGCGGGACAGATACGCAGTATTTT
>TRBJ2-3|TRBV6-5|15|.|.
CATQGVRGGTDTQYF
TGTGCCACTCAAGGGGTAAGGGGTGGCACAGATACGCAGTATTTT
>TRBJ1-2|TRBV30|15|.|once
CAWSWYIGGDYGYTF
TGTGCCTGGAGTTGGTACATCGGCGGGGACTATGGCTACACCTTC
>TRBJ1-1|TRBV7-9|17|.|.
CASSLVGKGQLNTEAFF
TGTGCCAGCAGCTTAGTGGGTAAGGGGCAGCTGAACACTGAAGCTTTCTTT
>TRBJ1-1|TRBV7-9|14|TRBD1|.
CASSHTGTEHEAFF
TGTGCCAGCAGCCATACCGGGACAGAGCATGAAGCTTTCTTT
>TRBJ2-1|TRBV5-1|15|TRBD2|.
CASSWGLAGGGEQFF
TGCGCCAGCAGCTGGGGACTAGCGGGGGGCGGTGAGCAGTTCTTC
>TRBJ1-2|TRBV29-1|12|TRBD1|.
CSVATGEGGYTF
TGCAGCGTGGCGACAGGGGAGGGTGGCTACACCTTC
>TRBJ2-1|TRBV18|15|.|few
CASSTVGLGEIEQFF
TGTGCCAGCTCAACAGTGGGACTGGGGGAAATTGAGCAGTTCTTC
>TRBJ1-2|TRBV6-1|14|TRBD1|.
CASSSNRGHGGYTF
TGTGCCAGCAGTTCGAACAGGGGGCACGGGGGCTACACCTTC
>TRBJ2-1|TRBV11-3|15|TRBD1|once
CASSPRGQGYNEQFF
TGTGCCAGCAGCCCACGCGGACAGGGATACAATGAGCAGTTCTTC